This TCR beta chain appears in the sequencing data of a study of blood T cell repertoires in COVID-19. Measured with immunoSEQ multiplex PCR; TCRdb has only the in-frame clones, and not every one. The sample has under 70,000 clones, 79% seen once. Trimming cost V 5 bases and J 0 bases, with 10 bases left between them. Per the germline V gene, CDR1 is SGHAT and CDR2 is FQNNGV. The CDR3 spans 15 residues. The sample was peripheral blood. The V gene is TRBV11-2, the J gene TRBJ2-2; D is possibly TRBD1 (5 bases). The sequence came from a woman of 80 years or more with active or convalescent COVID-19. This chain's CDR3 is CASSKDTTNTGELFF. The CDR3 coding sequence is TGTGCCAGCAGCAAGGACACCACGAACACCGGGGAGCTGTTTTTT.